The next 15 T cell receptor beta chains were all read from a single sample in a study of OX40 agonist ivuxolimab in advanced cancers. Here immunoSEQ multiplex PCR was the method, and the copy in TCRdb shows in-frame clones only, minus some. The sample yields around 61,000 clones, 92% seen once. Here the sequenced sample was CD4+ or CD8+ T cells sorted from blood, taken in a trial of the OX40 agonist ivuxolimab. Receptors were obtained from an adult with an advanced solid tumor such as melanoma, head and neck, liver or kidney cancer.

V and J are TRBV4-1 and TRBJ1-1, with D possibly matching TRBD1 (6 bases). The germline V and J ends were trimmed by 6 bases and 3 bases, with 11 bases remaining between them. This CDR3 spans 13 amino acids. Per germline, CDR1 MGHRA and CDR2 YSYEKL. DNA of the CDR3: TGCGCCAGCAGGCGAACAGGGTACACTGAAGCTTTCTTT. This codes for CASRRTGYTEAFF.

The chain employs TRBV25-1 and TRBJ2-7; D ambiguous. CDR3 size: 11 residues. Germline CDR1 MGHDK, CDR2 SYGVNS. Trimming shortened V by 6 bases and J by 0 bases, and 3 bases separated the two germline ends. This CDR3 reads CASSSSYEQYF. The CDR3 DNA reads TGTGCCAGCAGCAGCTCCTACGAGCAGTACTTC.

The J gene is TRBJ2-7, the V gene TRBV15; D possibly corresponds to TRBD1 (5 bases). Per germline, CDR1 LNHNV and CDR2 YYDKDF (reference sequence). V was cut by 4 bases and J by 4 bases, with 11 bases left in between. The CDR3 consists of 13 residues. The CDR3 is CATSNPDSYEQYV. CDR3 sequence (DNA): TGTGCCACCAGCAATCCTGACAGTTACGAGCAGTACGTC.

This chain connects TRBV6-6 to TRBJ2-1; D gene uncertain. Germline CDR1 reads MNHNY; CDR2 reads SVGAGI (reference sequence). V shed 6 bases and J shed 4 bases, with 13 bases lying between them. The CDR3 length is 14 residues. The CDR3 spells CASSPLQVYNEQFF. The CDR3 DNA reads TGTGCCAGCAGCCCCCTCCAGGTATACAATGAGCAGTTCTTC.

CDR3 amino acids: CASSQDTSGSMDEQFF. The CDR3, as DNA: TGTGCCAGCAGCCAGGATACTAGCGGGAGCATGGATGAGCAGTTCTTC. The V gene is TRBV4-2, the J gene TRBJ2-1, with TRBD2 matching 11 bases. V trimming: 3 bases; J trimming: 8 bases; junction bases outside the gene matches: 9. CDR3 length: 16 amino acids. The germline CDR1 and CDR2 sequences are LGHNA and YNFKEQ.

This clone has only a few counts. The chain couples TRBV27 to TRBJ1-1; 8 positions agree with TRBD1. This CDR3 is 16 amino acids long. The germline V gene encodes CDR1 MNHEY and CDR2 SMNVEV (reference sequence). V shed 6 bases and J 3 bases; nucleotides not matched to a gene: 12. Written as DNA, the CDR3 is TGTGCCAGCAGACACTCCAGGGGGCGGGAGGACACTGAAGCTTTCTTT. Residues: CASRHSRGREDTEAFF.

V gene TRBV6-5 combines with J gene TRBJ1-1; D is perhaps TRBD1 (5 bases). Germline V gene lookup returns CDR1 MNHEY and CDR2 SVGAGI. CDR3 length: 13 residues. The V end lost 0 bases, the J end lost 8 bases, and 10 bases lay between the germline ends. CDR3 in DNA: TGTGCCAGCAGTTACTCGTCGGGGCTCGAAGCTTTCTTT. It specifies CASSYSSGLEAFF.

V and J are TRBV5-1 and TRBJ2-1; TRBD2 matches at 10 bases. Germline V gives CDR1 SGHRS, CDR2 YFSETQ. With 4 bases clipped from V and 4 bases from J, the junction kept 5 bases outside the gene matches. This CDR3 is built from 15 residues. The CDR3 here is CASSTKRGGYNEQFF. Written as DNA, the CDR3 is TGCGCCAGCAGCACCAAGCGGGGGGGTTACAATGAGCAGTTCTTC.

The chain is built from TRBV9 and TRBJ2-3, with 7 nucleotides matching TRBD1. The CDR3 has 17 residues. The junction had 13 bases not matched to a gene; V was cut back by 3 bases and J by 3 bases. Germline V gene sequence: CDR1 SGDLS, CDR2 YYNGEE. The CDR3 DNA sequence: TGTGCCAGCAGCGAGTCCCCCGACAGGGCGAGGACAGATACGCAGTATTTT. Its protein is CASSESPDRARTDTQYF.

This chain connects TRBV6-6 to TRBJ1-3; D is unresolved. CDR1 is MNHNY, CDR2 SVGAGI, per germline (reference sequence). The CDR3 length is 14 residues. Trimming left V 0 bases short and J 7 bases short, with 10 bases between. In DNA form, the CDR3 reads TGTGCCAGCAGTTACTCTGATCCGGCGAACACCATATATTTT. As protein: CASSYSDPANTIYF.

V gene TRBV28 combines with J gene TRBJ2-4; 7 bases map to TRBD1. Unmatched junction bases numbered 2, after V lost 2 bases and J lost 4 bases. Germline lookup yields CDR1 MDHEN and CDR2 SYDVKM. The CDR3 contains 14 residues. The CDR3 DNA is TGTGCCAGCAGTTTAGCGACAGGGAAAAACATTCAGTACTTC. This sequence encodes CASSLATGKNIQYF.

V is TRBV11-2 and J is TRBJ1-4, with D possibly matching TRBD1 (6 bases). In germline, CDR1 is SGHAT, CDR2 FQNNGV. CDR3 length equals 18 residues. Trimming removed 5 bases from V and 2 bases from J, with 21 bases in between. CDR3 sequence reads: CASSLGGGPISTNEKLFF. The CDR3 region has the DNA TGTGCCAGCAGCCTGGGGGGCGGACCTATTTCCACTAATGAAAAACTGTTTTTT.

V usage is TRBV11-2 and J usage is TRBJ2-7, with a possible D match to TRBD2 (6 bases). CDR3 length: 13 amino acids. Germline V lookup: CDR1 SGHAT, CDR2 FQNNGV. Trimming removed 5 bases from V and 4 bases from J, with 12 bases in between. In DNA, the CDR3 is TGTGCCAGCAGCCGGGGCGGGGAGTACGAGCAGTACTTC. This gives the protein CASSRGGEYEQYF.

The V gene is TRBV4-1, the J gene TRBJ1-2; maybe TRBD1 (5 bases). V gave up 0 bases and J gave up 3 bases, with 17 bases separating them. The CDR3 is 17 amino acids. Germline V gene lookup returns CDR1 MGHRA and CDR2 YSYEKL. The CDR3 here is CASSQDLLGTDHYGYTF. Written as DNA, the CDR3 is TGCGCCAGCAGCCAAGATCTTCTCGGGACGGACCACTATGGCTACACCTTC.

This clone was observed once. V usage is TRBV30 and J usage is TRBJ1-2, with unresolved D. Trimming cost V 4 bases and J 0 bases, with 6 bases left between them. The germline V gene has CDR1 GTSNPN and CDR2 SVGIG (reference sequence). The CDR3 covers 12 residues. Here the CDR3 reads CAWNGANYGYTF. CDR3 bases: TGTGCCTGGAATGGAGCTAACTATGGCTACACCTTC.